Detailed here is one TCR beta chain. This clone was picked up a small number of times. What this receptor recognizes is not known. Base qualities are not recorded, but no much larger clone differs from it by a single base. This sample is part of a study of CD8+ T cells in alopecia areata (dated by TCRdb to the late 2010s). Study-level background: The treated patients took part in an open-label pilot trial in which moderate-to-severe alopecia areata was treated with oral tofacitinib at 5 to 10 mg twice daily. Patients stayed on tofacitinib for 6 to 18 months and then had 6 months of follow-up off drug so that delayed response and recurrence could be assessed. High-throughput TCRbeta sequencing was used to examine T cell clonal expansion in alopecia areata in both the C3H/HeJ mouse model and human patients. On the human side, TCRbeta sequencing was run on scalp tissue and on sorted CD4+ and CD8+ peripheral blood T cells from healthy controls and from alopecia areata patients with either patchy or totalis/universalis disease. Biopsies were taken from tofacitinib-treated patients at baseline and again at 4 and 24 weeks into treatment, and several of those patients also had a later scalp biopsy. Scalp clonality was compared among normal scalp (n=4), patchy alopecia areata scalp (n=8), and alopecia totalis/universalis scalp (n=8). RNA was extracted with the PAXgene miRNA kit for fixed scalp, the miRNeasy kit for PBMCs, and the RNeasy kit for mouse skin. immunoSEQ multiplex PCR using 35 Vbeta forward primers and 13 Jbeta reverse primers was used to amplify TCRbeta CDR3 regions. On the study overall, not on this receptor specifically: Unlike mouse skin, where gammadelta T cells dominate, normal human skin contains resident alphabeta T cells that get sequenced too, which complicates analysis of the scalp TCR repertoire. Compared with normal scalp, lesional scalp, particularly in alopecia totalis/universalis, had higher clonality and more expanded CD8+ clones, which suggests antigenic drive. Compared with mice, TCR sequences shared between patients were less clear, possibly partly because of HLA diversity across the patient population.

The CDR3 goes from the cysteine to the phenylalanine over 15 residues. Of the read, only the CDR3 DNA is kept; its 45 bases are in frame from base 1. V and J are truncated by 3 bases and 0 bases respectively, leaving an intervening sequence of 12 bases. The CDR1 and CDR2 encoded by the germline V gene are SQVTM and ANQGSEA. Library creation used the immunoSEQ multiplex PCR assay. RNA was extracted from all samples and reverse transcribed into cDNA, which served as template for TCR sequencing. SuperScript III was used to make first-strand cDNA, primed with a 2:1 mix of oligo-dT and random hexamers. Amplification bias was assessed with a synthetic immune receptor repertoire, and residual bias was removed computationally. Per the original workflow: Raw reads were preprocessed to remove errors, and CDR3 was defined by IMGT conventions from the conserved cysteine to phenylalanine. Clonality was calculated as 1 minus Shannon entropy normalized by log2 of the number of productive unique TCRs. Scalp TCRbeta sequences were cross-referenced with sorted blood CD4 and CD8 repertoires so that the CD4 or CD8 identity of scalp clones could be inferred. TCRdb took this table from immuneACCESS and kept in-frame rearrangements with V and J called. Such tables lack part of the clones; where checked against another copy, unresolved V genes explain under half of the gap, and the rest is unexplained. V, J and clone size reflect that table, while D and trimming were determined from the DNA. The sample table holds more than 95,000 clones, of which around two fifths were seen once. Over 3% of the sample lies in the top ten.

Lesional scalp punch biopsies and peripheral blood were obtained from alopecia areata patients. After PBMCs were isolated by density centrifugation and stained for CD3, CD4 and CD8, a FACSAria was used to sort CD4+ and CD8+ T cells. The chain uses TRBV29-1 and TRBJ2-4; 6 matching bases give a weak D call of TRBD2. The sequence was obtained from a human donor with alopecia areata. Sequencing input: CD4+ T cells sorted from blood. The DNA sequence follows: TGCAGCGTTGACGGAGGGGCGCTAGCCAAAAACATTCAGTACTTC. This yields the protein CSVDGGALAKNIQYF.